This record covers a single T cell receptor (beta chain). Sequencing targeted expressed TCRB transcripts, as all isolated RNA had been reverse transcribed. Naive, central memory and regulatory T cell samples produced a mean of approximately 4 million reads. Sequencing was performed with immunoSEQ multiplex PCR; in TCRdb, only in-frame clones are kept and a portion is missing. The sample has roughly 500,000 clones, roughly 10% seen once. In germline, CDR1 is SGDLS, CDR2 YYNGEE. CDR3 length equals 15 residues. The V segment lost 2 bases and the J segment 7 bases; nucleotides outside the gene matches: 4. The data stem from a study of beta chain features in type 1 diabetes.

The rearrangement links TRBV9 to TRBJ1-4, with TRBD1 matching 11 bases. Sequences were obtained from naive CD4+ T cells from blood. The receptor's source is a woman between 18 and 29 years old in good health. CDR3 nucleotides: TGTGCCAGCAGCGTGACCGGGACAGGGGGTGAAAAACTGTTTTTT. Protein sequence: CASSVTGTGGEKLFF.